These 14 T cell receptor beta chains were sequenced from one sample in a study of blood T cell repertoires in COVID-19. Profiled with immunoSEQ multiplex PCR; TCRdb holds only in-frame clones, not every one. Of under 150,000 clones listed, nearly 85% are singletons. The sample taken for sequencing was PBMCs or T cells enriched from blood (not recorded which). These receptors were taken from a man aged 45-65 years in a cohort exposed to, infected with or recovered from COVID-19 (not recorded which).

The chain joins TRBV7-9 to TRBJ1-2; D is ambiguous. Germline CDR1 and CDR2: SEHNR and FQNEAQ (reference sequence). The CDR3 sequence is 14 residues long. Trimming took off 5 bases at V and 5 bases at J, with 15 bases between the two ends. The CDR3 DNA follows: TGTGCCAGCAGCCACCAAGCGGCGCCATATGGCTACACCTTC. Its protein product is CASSHQAAPYGYTF.

V is TRBV6-6 and J is TRBJ1-6; 10 bases fit TRBD1. The CDR3 runs to 16 residues. Trimming removed 4 bases from V and 15 bases from J; junction bases left unmatched: 15. Germline V gene lookup returns CDR1 MNHNY and CDR2 SVGAGI (reference sequence). CDR3 coding DNA: TGTGCCAGCAGTTTCACCTCTGGGACAGGGGATCAACTCCTCCACTTT. Its protein is CASSFTSGTGDQLLHF.

The chain is built from TRBV10-2 and TRBJ1-2; D is possibly TRBD1 (6 bases). Per the germline V gene, CDR1 is WSHSY and CDR2 is SAAADI. V lost 5 bases to trimming and J lost 8 bases, with 15 bases between them. The CDR3 has 13 amino acids. Here the CDR3 DNA reads TGCGCCAGCAGTCGTGACAGCCAGGGGGGCTACACCTTC. Translated: CASSRDSQGGYTF.

This chain uses TRBV10-2 with TRBJ1-2, with D maybe TRBD1 (6 bases). This CDR3 is 16 amino acids long. V lost 4 bases and J lost 3, with 18 bases in between. The germline CDR1 and CDR2 sequences are WSHSY and SAAADI. The CDR3 protein is CASSGGRAGAHYGYTF. In DNA form, the CDR3 reads TGCGCCAGCAGTGGGGGCCGGGCAGGGGCACACTATGGCTACACCTTC.

The chain couples TRBV16 to TRBJ2-5, with a tentative D call TRBD2 (6 bases). The V end lost 7 bases, the J end lost 4 bases, and 16 bases lay between the germline ends. There are 14 residues in the CDR3. Germline V lookup: CDR1 KGHSY, CDR2 FQNENV. CDR3 protein: CASTEGRGGETQYF. The CDR3 bases are TGTGCCAGCACCGAGGGAAGGGGAGGAGAGACCCAGTACTTC.

The table lists this clone with a count of one. J is TRBJ1-2 and V is TRBV11-2; D remains ambiguous. Trimming left V 4 bases short and J 2 bases short, with 11 bases between. The germline V gene has CDR1 SGHAT and CDR2 FQNNGV. This CDR3 spans 14 amino acids. In DNA, the CDR3 is TGTGCCAGCAGCTCGCTGTCCCGGAACTATGGCTACACCTTC. It codes for CASSSLSRNYGYTF.

V usage is TRBV27 and J usage is TRBJ2-7; TRBD1 matches at 9 bases. CDR1 is MNHEY and CDR2 is SMNVEV in the germline V gene (reference sequence). V shed 4 bases and J 3 bases; nucleotides not matched to a gene: 7. This CDR3 has 15 amino acids. The CDR3 spells CASSSRTGDGYEQYF. CDR3 sequence (DNA): TGTGCCAGCAGTTCCCGGACAGGGGACGGCTACGAGCAGTACTTC.

V usage is TRBV10-3 and J usage is TRBJ2-5, with 8 positions matching TRBD2. This CDR3 region has 12 residues. V dropped 6 bases and J dropped 5; count of bases not matched to a gene: 2. The germline gives CDR1 ENHRY, CDR2 SYGVKD. The CDR3 region is CAISGGEETQYF. CDR3 DNA sequence: TGTGCCATCAGCGGGGGGGAGGAGACCCAGTACTTC.

V gene TRBV5-1 combines with J gene TRBJ2-1; 10 bases fit TRBD2. V lost 4 bases to trimming and J lost 9 bases; unmatched junction nucleotides: 13. The CDR3 spans 16 residues. Germline lookup yields CDR1 SGHRS and CDR2 YFSETQ. The CDR3 region has the DNA TGCGCCAGCAGCATCAACCCCCTAGCGGGAGTCAGTGAGCAGTTCTTC. It is translated as CASSINPLAGVSEQFF.

The chain couples TRBV19 to TRBJ1-1; D is possibly TRBD1 (6 bases). Trimming left V 9 bases short and J 2 bases short, with 16 bases between. The V gene's germline CDR1 is LNHDA and CDR2 SQIVND (reference sequence). The CDR3 is 14 residues long. The CDR3 DNA follows: TGTGCCAGCAATCAGAGGGGGGGAAACACTGAAGCTTTCTTT. Translation gives CASNQRGGNTEAFF. The whole variable domain, remainder taken from reference TRBV19 and TRBJ1-1, is DGGITQSPKYLFRKEGQNVTLSCEQNLNHDAMYWYRQDPGQGLRLIYYSQIVNDFQKGDIAEGYSVSREKKESFPLTVTSAQKNPTAFYLCASNQRGGNTEAFFGQGTRLTVV.

V gene TRBV2 combines with J gene TRBJ2-1; TRBD2 matches at 13 bases. With V trimmed by 6 bases and J by 8 bases, 4 bases remained unmatched. This CDR3 contains 14 residues. CDR1 is SNHLY and CDR2 is FYNNEI in the germline V gene. CDR3 coding DNA: TGTGCCAGCAGCGGACTAGCGGGAGACTATGAGCAGTTCTTC. This encodes CASSGLAGDYEQFF.

The chain employs TRBV9 and TRBJ2-6; D remains ambiguous. Germline assignment: CDR1 SGDLS and CDR2 YYNGEE. The CDR3 runs 15 residues. V was cut by 3 bases and J by 5 bases, with 12 bases left in between. CDR3 coding DNA: TGTGCCAGCAGCGCTCCCCTAGACTGGGCCAACGTCCTGACTTTC. Its protein is CASSAPLDWANVLTF.

The chain links TRBV19 to TRBJ1-4; 7 bases align to TRBD1. Germline values: CDR1 LNHDA, CDR2 SQIVND (reference sequence). V gave up 1 base and J gave up 8 bases; unmatched junction bases: 7. The CDR3 runs to 15 residues. The DNA for the CDR3 is TGTGCCAGTAGTATAGTGGCGACAGGGAGAGAAAAACTGTTTTTT. This codes for CASSIVATGREKLFF.

The CDR3 DNA follows: TGCGCCAGCAGCTTGGCCGGGCAGCCCCAGCATTTT. Residues: CASSLAGQPQHF. This chain uses TRBV5-1 with TRBJ1-5; D call uncertain. Germline V gives CDR1 SGHRS, CDR2 YFSETQ. The V end was cut by 0 bases, the J end by 7 bases, with 5 bases between. CDR3 length: 12 residues. Drawing the rest from reference TRBV5-1 and TRBJ1-5, the complete variable domain is KAGVTQTPRYLIKTRGQQVTLSCSPISGHRSVSWYQQTPGQGLQFLFEYFSETQRNKGNFPGRFSGRQFSNSRSEMNVSTLELGDSALYLCASSLAGQPQHFGDGTRLSIL.